These T cell receptor beta chains were read from a single sample in a study of T cells of healthy individuals. A single record per CDR3 protein comes from TCRdb applying MiXCR to the 5' RACE reads. This table holds 90,000 to 100,000 distinct CDR3 sequences, around 17% found once. The origin of the receptors is a human donor in good health. Both conserved end residues are part of each CDR3. Each record gives: D gene, clone size, J gene, CDR3 length, V gene, CDR3 DNA, CDR3 protein. D genes are given only for firm matches. Size is stated for part of the rows, as once, few or many counts, or as a class when the clone is expanded.

D gene: .; clone size: .; J gene: TRBJ1-5; CDR3 length: 14; V gene: TRBV12-3/TRBV12-4; CDR3 DNA: TGTGCCAGCAGTTTGGACGTTGGCAATCAGCCCCAGCATTTT; CDR3 protein: CASSLDVGNQPQHF
D gene: .; clone size: .; J gene: TRBJ2-7; CDR3 length: 14; V gene: TRBV5-1; CDR3 DNA: TGCGCCAGCAGCTTCGCAGGAAGAGTCTACGAGCAGTACTTC; CDR3 protein: CASSFAGRVYEQYF
D gene: .; clone size: .; J gene: TRBJ2-7; CDR3 length: 14; V gene: TRBV5-1; CDR3 DNA: TGCGCCAGCAGCTTGCTTGACTCCGGTACCGAGCAGTACTTC; CDR3 protein: CASSLLDSGTEQYF
D gene: TRBD1; clone size: .; J gene: TRBJ2-2; CDR3 length: 15; V gene: TRBV20-1; CDR3 DNA: TGCAGTGCTTTCGGACAGGGGGCGGACACCGGGGAGCTGTTTTTT; CDR3 protein: CSAFGQGADTGELFF
D gene: TRBD1; clone size: .; J gene: TRBJ1-1; CDR3 length: 17; V gene: TRBV9; CDR3 DNA: TGTGCCAGCAGCGCACGCGGGTACAGGGGGGCTAACACTGAAGCTTTCTTT; CDR3 protein: CASSARGYRGANTEAFF
D gene: TRBD1; clone size: .; J gene: TRBJ2-2; CDR3 length: 16; V gene: TRBV7-6; CDR3 DNA: TGTGCCAGCAGCACCGGGGACAGAAGAGATACCGGGGAGCTGTTTTTT; CDR3 protein: CASSTGDRRDTGELFF
D gene: .; clone size: .; J gene: TRBJ1-1; CDR3 length: 15; V gene: TRBV7-9; CDR3 DNA: TGTGCCAGCAGCTTAGATCAGGGGATGAACACTGAAGCTTTCTTT; CDR3 protein: CASSLDQGMNTEAFF
D gene: .; clone size: .; J gene: TRBJ1-5; CDR3 length: 15; V gene: TRBV27; CDR3 DNA: TGTGCCAGCAGTTCCTTGGTCCCTCTAAATCAGCCCCAGCATTTT; CDR3 protein: CASSSLVPLNQPQHF
D gene: .; clone size: few; J gene: TRBJ2-7; CDR3 length: 11; V gene: TRBV20-1; CDR3 DNA: TGCAGTGCCGTACCCAGGCACGAGCAGTACTTC; CDR3 protein: CSAVPRHEQYF
D gene: TRBD1; clone size: .; J gene: TRBJ2-7; CDR3 length: 13; V gene: TRBV19; CDR3 DNA: TGTGCCAGTAGTGGGACAGGGGAGCACGAGCAGTACTTC; CDR3 protein: CASSGTGEHEQYF
D gene: .; clone size: many; J gene: TRBJ1-1; CDR3 length: 13; V gene: TRBV5-1; CDR3 DNA: TGCGCCAGCAGCCTTCGACAGAACACTGAAGCTTTCTTT; CDR3 protein: CASSLRQNTEAFF
D gene: .; clone size: .; J gene: TRBJ2-1; CDR3 length: 11; V gene: TRBV2; CDR3 DNA: TGTGCCAGCAGGCGACGGGGTGAGCAGTTCTTC; CDR3 protein: CASRRRGEQFF
D gene: .; clone size: many; J gene: TRBJ2-3; CDR3 length: 16; V gene: TRBV6-2/TRBV6-3; CDR3 DNA: TGTGCCAGCAGTTACTCGCTGGGGAGGTCTTCGGATACGCAGTATTTT; CDR3 protein: CASSYSLGRSSDTQYF
D gene: .; clone size: few; J gene: TRBJ2-1; CDR3 length: 14; V gene: TRBV6-2/TRBV6-3; CDR3 DNA: TGTGCCAGCGCGCAAGGGGGGGCCTTTGGTGAGCAGTTCTTC; CDR3 protein: CASAQGGAFGEQFF
D gene: .; clone size: .; J gene: TRBJ1-1; CDR3 length: 12; V gene: TRBV9; CDR3 DNA: TGTGCCAGCAGCGTAGGAGGGGGTTCGGCTTTCTTT; CDR3 protein: CASSVGGGSAFF
D gene: .; clone size: medium-sized; J gene: TRBJ1-1; CDR3 length: 14; V gene: TRBV14; CDR3 DNA: TGTGCCAGCAGCCAAGAGACACGGAACACTGAAGCTTTCTTT; CDR3 protein: CASSQETRNTEAFF
D gene: TRBD2; clone size: few; J gene: TRBJ2-1; CDR3 length: 15; V gene: TRBV5-1; CDR3 DNA: TGCGCCAGCAAACCGGGACTAGGTTCCTACAATGAGCAGTTCTTC; CDR3 protein: CASKPGLGSYNEQFF
D gene: .; clone size: .; J gene: TRBJ2-3; CDR3 length: 12; V gene: TRBV7-2; CDR3 DNA: TGTGCCAGCGGCCGGGGCACAGATACGCAGTATTTT; CDR3 protein: CASGRGTDTQYF
D gene: .; clone size: many; J gene: TRBJ1-3; CDR3 length: 16; V gene: TRBV5-6; CDR3 DNA: TGTGCCAGCAGCTTGACGGGGGCTCGATCTGGAAACACCATATATTTT; CDR3 protein: CASSLTGARSGNTIYF
D gene: TRBD1; clone size: .; J gene: TRBJ1-5; CDR3 length: 14; V gene: TRBV4-1; CDR3 DNA: TGCGCCAGCAACCGGGACAGGGGTGTCCAGCCCCAGCATTTT; CDR3 protein: CASNRDRGVQPQHF
D gene: TRBD2; clone size: .; J gene: TRBJ2-1; CDR3 length: 16; V gene: TRBV19; CDR3 DNA: TGTGCCAGTAGTATGGGGGGGAGTGGGTCCTACAATGAGCAGTTCTTC; CDR3 protein: CASSMGGSGSYNEQFF
D gene: TRBD1; clone size: many; J gene: TRBJ2-3; CDR3 length: 18; V gene: TRBV28; CDR3 DNA: TGTGCCAGCAGTTCTATCTGGGGGACAGGGGAGAGCACAGATACGCAGTATTTT; CDR3 protein: CASSSIWGTGESTDTQYF
D gene: .; clone size: many; J gene: TRBJ1-3; CDR3 length: 15; V gene: TRBV7-2; CDR3 DNA: TGTGCCAGCAGCTTAGGCGCAATCCAAGGAAACACCATATATTTT; CDR3 protein: CASSLGAIQGNTIYF
D gene: TRBD2; clone size: .; J gene: TRBJ2-7; CDR3 length: 14; V gene: TRBV2; CDR3 DNA: TGTGCCAGCATTCTTGGGGTAGCGGGGCACGAGCAGTACTTC; CDR3 protein: CASILGVAGHEQYF
D gene: TRBD2; clone size: .; J gene: TRBJ2-2; CDR3 length: 16; V gene: TRBV28; CDR3 DNA: TGTGCCAGCAGAGAGACTAGCGGCGCGAACACCGGGGAGCTGTTTTTT; CDR3 protein: CASRETSGANTGELFF
D gene: .; clone size: .; J gene: TRBJ2-7; CDR3 length: 14; V gene: TRBV3-1; CDR3 DNA: TGTGCCAGCAGCCCACCGACAGGTTCCTACGAGCAGTACTTC; CDR3 protein: CASSPPTGSYEQYF
D gene: .; clone size: .; J gene: TRBJ2-7; CDR3 length: 15; V gene: TRBV7-3; CDR3 DNA: TGTGCCAGCAGTTACAGATCCCGGGGCGAGTTCGAGCAGTACTTC; CDR3 protein: CASSYRSRGEFEQYF
D gene: .; clone size: few; J gene: TRBJ2-7; CDR3 length: 14; V gene: TRBV6-2/TRBV6-3; CDR3 DNA: TGTGCCAGCAGTCCTGACGGCAGCTCTTACGAGCAGTACTTC; CDR3 protein: CASSPDGSSYEQYF
D gene: .; clone size: few; J gene: TRBJ2-7; CDR3 length: 13; V gene: TRBV2; CDR3 DNA: TGTGCCAGCACCTCAAGCGGTAGGGGGGAGCAGTACTTC; CDR3 protein: CASTSSGRGEQYF
D gene: .; clone size: many; J gene: TRBJ2-5; CDR3 length: 12; V gene: TRBV28; CDR3 DNA: TGTGCCAGCAGTTGGAGGGAAGAGACCCAGTACTTC; CDR3 protein: CASSWREETQYF
D gene: TRBD2; clone size: .; J gene: TRBJ2-3; CDR3 length: 16; V gene: TRBV5-6; CDR3 DNA: TGTGCCAGCAGCTTGGTTCTTAGCGGGAGGGCGGATACGCAGTATTTT; CDR3 protein: CASSLVLSGRADTQYF
D gene: .; clone size: few; J gene: TRBJ2-7; CDR3 length: 13; V gene: TRBV29-1; CDR3 DNA: TGCAGCGGGTACCTAGCGTTCGGCTACGAGCAGTACTTC; CDR3 protein: CSGYLAFGYEQYF
D gene: TRBD2; clone size: .; J gene: TRBJ2-1; CDR3 length: 13; V gene: TRBV13; CDR3 DNA: TGTGCCAGCAGCTTGCCTAGCGGGAATGAGCAGTTCTTC; CDR3 protein: CASSLPSGNEQFF
D gene: .; clone size: many; J gene: TRBJ1-2; CDR3 length: 12; V gene: TRBV29-1; CDR3 DNA: TGCAGCGGCGAGGGGCCGGCCTATGGCTACACCTTC; CDR3 protein: CSGEGPAYGYTF
D gene: .; clone size: .; J gene: TRBJ2-3; CDR3 length: 14; V gene: TRBV6-2/TRBV6-3; CDR3 DNA: TGTGCCAGCAGTTACCGCACTACGGTAGATACGCAGTATTTT; CDR3 protein: CASSYRTTVDTQYF
D gene: .; clone size: many; J gene: TRBJ1-6; CDR3 length: 13; V gene: TRBV6-5; CDR3 DNA: TGTGCCAGCAGTTACTCTACGGATTCACCCCTCCACTTT; CDR3 protein: CASSYSTDSPLHF
D gene: TRBD2; clone size: .; J gene: TRBJ2-3; CDR3 length: 15; V gene: TRBV7-2; CDR3 DNA: TGTGCCAGCAGCTTGGTACCTAGCGGGAGGGATACGCAGTATTTT; CDR3 protein: CASSLVPSGRDTQYF
D gene: .; clone size: .; J gene: TRBJ1-2; CDR3 length: 13; V gene: TRBV7-2; CDR3 DNA: TGTGCCAGCAGCTTAGAAACTGCCTGGGGCTACACCTTC; CDR3 protein: CASSLETAWGYTF
D gene: .; clone size: .; J gene: TRBJ1-1; CDR3 length: 14; V gene: TRBV5-1; CDR3 DNA: TGCGCCAGCAGCTTGTTAGAGAGAGGGACTGAAGCTTTCTTT; CDR3 protein: CASSLLERGTEAFF
D gene: .; clone size: .; J gene: TRBJ2-2; CDR3 length: 14; V gene: TRBV10-3; CDR3 DNA: TGTGCCATCGCACCGGGGCCCAACACCGGGGAGCTGTTTTTT; CDR3 protein: CAIAPGPNTGELFF
D gene: TRBD1; clone size: many; J gene: TRBJ2-1; CDR3 length: 15; V gene: TRBV27; CDR3 DNA: TGTGCCAGCAGTCTACGGGACAGGGCACGCGGAGAGCAGTTCTTC; CDR3 protein: CASSLRDRARGEQFF
D gene: TRBD2; clone size: many; J gene: TRBJ2-1; CDR3 length: 19; V gene: TRBV2; CDR3 DNA: TGTGCCAGCCTTAAACGGAGGACTAGCGGGAGCCTTTTACCGCGCGAGCAGTTCTTC; CDR3 protein: CASLKRRTSGSLLPREQFF
D gene: .; clone size: .; J gene: TRBJ2-5; CDR3 length: 16; V gene: TRBV21-1; CDR3 DNA: TGTGCCAGCAGCAAAACCCCCCGCACAGGGCTAGAGACCCAGTACTTC; CDR3 protein: CASSKTPRTGLETQYF
D gene: .; clone size: few; J gene: TRBJ1-1; CDR3 length: 14; V gene: TRBV7-2; CDR3 DNA: TGTGCCAGCACTCCCGGCAAGGGGAACACTGAAGCTTTCTTT; CDR3 protein: CASTPGKGNTEAFF
D gene: TRBD2; clone size: .; J gene: TRBJ2-1; CDR3 length: 13; V gene: TRBV4-1; CDR3 DNA: TGCGCCAGCAGCCTTCCGGGGGGCAATGAGCAGTTCTTC; CDR3 protein: CASSLPGGNEQFF
D gene: TRBD1; clone size: few; J gene: TRBJ1-6; CDR3 length: 14; V gene: TRBV5-6; CDR3 DNA: TGTGCCAGCAGGACCGGGACAGGGAATTCACCCCTCCACTTT; CDR3 protein: CASRTGTGNSPLHF
D gene: TRBD1; clone size: .; J gene: TRBJ1-2; CDR3 length: 15; V gene: TRBV4-3; CDR3 DNA: TGCGCCAGCAGCCATCCGGGACAGGGACCCTATGGCTACACCTTC; CDR3 protein: CASSHPGQGPYGYTF
D gene: .; clone size: many; J gene: TRBJ2-4; CDR3 length: 12; V gene: TRBV12-3/TRBV12-4; CDR3 DNA: TGTGCCAGCGGTGAGGCCAAAAACATTCAGTACTTC; CDR3 protein: CASGEAKNIQYF
D gene: TRBD1; clone size: .; J gene: TRBJ2-2; CDR3 length: 15; V gene: TRBV7-2; CDR3 DNA: TGTGCCAGCAGCTTAAATGGACAGGACACCGGGGAGCTGTTTTTT; CDR3 protein: CASSLNGQDTGELFF
D gene: .; clone size: many; J gene: TRBJ2-7; CDR3 length: 12; V gene: TRBV9; CDR3 DNA: TGTGCCAGCTCGGGCAACTCCTACGAGCAGTACTTC; CDR3 protein: CASSGNSYEQYF